This paragraph reports one T cell receptor (beta chain). No antigen is known for it. The sample comes from a study of T cell responses to AZD1222 COVID-19 vaccine. Overall study: Pooled in the analysis were second doses at about 4 or about 12 weeks. Study conclusions and caveats: Donors, mostly white British, included more females; clonal diversity was possibly underestimated. Two AZD1222 doses significantly raised spike-specific TCR breadth and depth over controls. Spike regions recognized by vaccine-associated CD4 TCRs spanned the protein, led by 160-218 and 743-854.

CDR1 is MDHEN, CDR2 SYDVKM, per germline. The CDR3 is made up of 15 amino acids. The ends lost 5 bases at V and 3 bases at J; junction bases unmatched: 4. Generated by immunoSEQ multiplex PCR, the TCRdb table keeps only in-frame clones and is missing some. The data show about 110,000 clones, around nine tenths seen once. The origin of this receptor is an adult in good health. The chain couples TRBV28 to TRBJ2-2; 9 bases align to TRBD1. This sample comprised peripheral blood, obtained on day 0 of AZD1222 vaccination. This CDR3 reads CASSHRTGDTGELFF. In nucleotides, the CDR3 is TGTGCCAGCAGTCACCGGACAGGGGACACCGGGGAGCTGTTTTTT.